Below are 16 T cell receptor beta chains sequenced from a single sample in a study of Ad26.COV2.S vaccination and SARS-CoV-2 variants. Treatment in this sample: roughly 20 received Ad26.COV2.S at low or high dose, single or two shots; several received placebo; per-sample allocation not given. Sampling occurred on day 63 after the first vaccine or placebo injection. Sequencing was performed with immunoSEQ multiplex PCR; in TCRdb, only in-frame clones are kept and a portion is missing. Of roughly 380,000 clones listed, around 90% were seen once; the top ten hold around 3.7%. The sample here was peripheral blood, taken in a trial of Ad26.COV2.S vaccine versus placebo. These receptors originate from a person aged 18-60 years who received the Ad26.COV2.S COVID-19 vaccine or a placebo.

The rearrangement joins TRBV27 to TRBJ2-2, with no clear D. The CDR3 is made up of 11 amino acids. V dropped 7 bases and J dropped 2 bases, with 2 bases sitting between them. The germline gives CDR1 MNHEY, CDR2 SMNVEV (reference sequence). The DNA for the CDR3 is TGTGCCAGCACAAACACCGGGGAGCTGTTTTTT. It specifies CASTNTGELFF.

The count of this clone is one. This chain uses TRBV6-6 with TRBJ2-7; 7 bases line up with TRBD1. Trimming removed 0 bases from V and 6 bases from J; junction bases left unmatched: 5. In germline, CDR1 is MNHNY, CDR2 SVGAGI (reference sequence). This CDR3 region has 14 residues. In DNA form, the CDR3 reads TGTGCCAGCAGTTACTCTGGACAGGTCGGCGAGCAGTACTTC. Protein sequence: CASSYSGQVGEQYF.

This sequence joins TRBV23-1 and TRBJ2-5; tentatively, D is TRBD1 (6 bases). TRBV23-1 counts as an open reading frame of uncertain function. V was pared by 0 bases and J by 5 bases, with 16 bases between. CDR3 length equals 16 residues. In DNA form, the CDR3 reads TGCGCCAGCAGTCAATCCGGGCAGGGGCGTAAGGAGACCCAGTACTTC. Its translation: CASSQSGQGRKETQYF.

The chain employs TRBV4-2 and TRBJ1-2; no reliable D call. The CDR3 extends over 15 amino acids. Trimming left V 4 bases short and J 3 bases short, with 15 bases between. Per germline, CDR1 LGHNA and CDR2 YNFKEQ. CDR3 sequence reads: CASSPRVGLDYGYTF. The CDR3 nucleotides read TGTGCCAGCAGCCCTAGGGTGGGCCTGGACTATGGCTACACCTTC.

The gene calls are TRBV7-3 and TRBJ2-7, with 10 bases matching TRBD1. CDR1 is SGHTA, CDR2 FQGTGA, per germline. V shed 5 bases, J shed 2 bases, and the junction held 6 bases outside the gene matches. The CDR3 has 15 amino acids. The CDR3 DNA reads as TGTGCCAGCAGCCTGGGACAGGGGCGCGCCTACGAGCAGTACTTC. Translated, it gives CASSLGQGRAYEQYF. The whole variable domain, remainder taken from reference TRBV7-3 and TRBJ2-7, is GAGVSQTPSNKVTEKGKYVELRCDPISGHTALYWYRQSLGQGPEFLIYFQGTGAADDSGLPNDRFFAVRPEGSVSTLKIQRTERGDSAVYLCASSLGQGRAYEQYFGPGTRLTVT.

The chain couples TRBV7-6 to TRBJ1-6, with D perhaps TRBD1 (6 bases). The CDR3 sequence is 14 residues long. CDR1 and CDR2 (germline): SGHVS, FNYEAQ. Trimming took off 1 base at V and 8 bases at J, with 9 bases between the two ends. The CDR3 loop reads CASSLGTVDSPLHF. CDR3 in DNA: TGTGCCAGCAGCTTAGGGACAGTCGATTCACCCCTCCACTTT.

The rearrangement uses TRBV7-8 and TRBJ1-1; TRBD1 might be the D (5 bases). Germline V gives CDR1 SGHVS, CDR2 FQNEAQ. V was pared by 2 bases and J by 6 bases, with 13 bases between. The CDR3 is made up of 14 amino acids. In DNA form, the CDR3 reads TGTGCCAGCAGCTTACGGGCAGGGATCGCTGAAGCTTTCTTT. Residues: CASSLRAGIAEAFF.

The chain couples TRBV6-1 to TRBJ1-1; weak D call: TRBD1 (5 bases). Germline V CDR1 and CDR2: MNHNS, SASEGT. The CDR3 totals 15 residues. Trimming took 0 bases from V and 4 from J, leaving 12 bases between them. The CDR3 DNA reads as TGTGCCAGCAGTGAAGCTCCGGGGGTTGGCACTGAAGCTTTCTTT. Translated: CASSEAPGVGTEAFF.

This clone was counted once. V is TRBV5-1 and J is TRBJ2-7, with 10 bases identical to TRBD2. The ends lost 0 bases at V and 4 bases at J; junction bases unmatched: 7. Germline values: CDR1 SGHRS, CDR2 YFSETQ. CDR3 length: 16 residues. CDR3 nucleotides: TGCGCCAGCAGCTTGGCAGGTAGCGGGGGGACTTACGAGCAGTACTTC. This gives the protein CASSLAGSGGTYEQYF.

The chain combines TRBV19 with TRBJ2-1; D remains unclear. Trimming cost V 5 bases and J 7 bases, with 9 bases left between them. This CDR3 region has 12 residues. Germline V gene sequence: CDR1 LNHDA, CDR2 SQIVND (reference sequence). The CDR3 coding sequence is TGTGCCAGTAGTCCCAGTGGGAATGAGCAGTTCTTC. This gives the protein CASSPSGNEQFF.

The chain has TRBV27 and TRBJ2-2, with TRBD1 identical over 8 bases. CDR1 is MNHEY, CDR2 SMNVEV, per germline (reference sequence). The CDR3 consists of 17 residues. Trimming at V came to 5 bases and at J to 1 base, leaving 9 bases not matched to a gene. Written as DNA, the CDR3 is TGTGCCAGCAGTCCCTTGGGACAGGAGATGAACACCGGGGAGCTGTTTTTT. Protein product: CASSPLGQEMNTGELFF.

V gene TRBV7-2 combines with J gene TRBJ2-2; no clear D gene. CDR3 size: 11 residues. Germline V gene data show CDR1 as SGHTA and CDR2 as FQGNSA. V was clipped by 7 bases and J by 7 bases, with 7 bases between them. The CDR3 nucleotides are TGTGCCAGCACCGGTATCGGGGAGCTGTTTTTT. Translated, it gives CASTGIGELFF.

The chain employs TRBV5-1 and TRBJ2-1; 11 positions match TRBD2. Germline V gene lookup returns CDR1 SGHRS and CDR2 YFSETQ. J gave up 9 bases and V 5 bases, and 7 bases lay outside the gene matches. The CDR3 sequence is 14 residues long. The CDR3 DNA follows: TGCGCCAGCAGTAGCGGGGGGGCCTTGGCTGAGCAGTTCTTC. As protein: CASSSGGALAEQFF.

The V call is TRBV6-1, the J call TRBJ1-1; maybe TRBD1 (6 bases). Trimming cost V 2 bases and J 0 bases, with 10 bases left between them. The germline gives CDR1 MNHNS, CDR2 SASEGT. CDR3 length: 15 amino acids. Here the CDR3 DNA reads TGTGCCAGCAGTGAACCGACAGGAATGAACACTGAAGCTTTCTTT. This codes for CASSEPTGMNTEAFF.

The chain links TRBV19 to TRBJ1-1, with D possibly TRBD1 on 5 matching bases. This CDR3 region has 12 residues. The germline V gene has CDR1 LNHDA and CDR2 SQIVND (reference sequence). Trimming pared 7 bases from V and 1 base from J, leaving 7 bases between. CDR3 protein: CASTQGNTEAFF. The CDR3 nucleotides are TGTGCCAGTACTCAGGGGAACACTGAAGCTTTCTTT.

V and J are TRBV6-5 and TRBJ1-2; D gene uncertain. Germline CDR1 is MNHEY and CDR2 is SVGAGI. The CDR3 sequence is 13 residues long. With 6 bases removed from V and 0 bases from J, the gap between germline ends came to 8 bases. The CDR3 sequence: CASSPGTNYGYTF. As DNA, the CDR3 is TGTGCCAGCAGCCCCGGGACTAACTATGGCTACACCTTC.